The present TCR beta chain was sequenced within a study of T-cell memory formation after mild COVID-19. TCRdb passed the 5' RACE reads through MiXCR, listing each CDR3 protein once. The table lists roughly 180,000 distinct CDR3 sequences, around 10% of them singletons. The sequenced material came from PBMCs or a T cell subset sorted from them (not recorded which). The TCR was taken from a man between 18 and 29 years old who had mild COVID-19 (a few samples of this study predate the infection). Cell type and time point are not known.

The CDR3 DNA follows: TGTGCCTGGAGTGTACTCCTGGCGAATTCACCCCTCCACTTT. Protein product: CAWSVLLANSPLHF. This chain connects TRBV30 to TRBJ1-6; D call uncertain. CDR3 length: 14 residues. V lost 0 bases and J lost 7, with 10 bases in between. CDR1 and CDR2 from the germline V gene are GTSNPN and SVGIG (reference sequence).